Listed here is a single T cell receptor beta chain. No antigen is known for it. Base qualities are not provided; no much larger clone lies one nucleotide away. Inclusive of the bounding cysteine and phenylalanine, the CDR3 is 13 residues long. Here the CDR3 DNA is all that survives: 39 bases in frame from base 1. Deletion took 1 base off V and 2 bases off J, with a span of 6 bases between the germline ends. CDR1 and CDR2 (DFQATT, SNEGSKA) derive from the germline V gene (reference sequence). Library preparation was by RT-PCR. Data came from an Illumina HiSeq 2500. Using fastp trimming at Q25 and MiXCR clonotype assembly, TCRdb reanalyzed the public sequencing data and kept in-frame beta chains. Records with the same CDR3 protein are collapsed into one entry carrying the most frequent genes and DNA. This sample holds about 480,000 distinct CDR3 sequences; 25% were observed only once. The ten largest clones add up to 1.9% of the sample.

The record originates from a study of response to subunit inactivated influenza vaccine (dated by TCRdb to the late 2010s). About the study as a whole: Deep quantitative profiling of the T cell receptor repertoire was used in the study to follow responses to a trivalent subunit inactivated influenza vaccine. Overall study outcomes, separate from this receptor: It was suggested by the authors that each seasonal influenza vaccination may recruit only a limited number of new T cells.

The source is a man in his forties or fifties who received an inactivated influenza vaccine. Donor details come from another sample of the same person, matched by shared clones. The rearrangement joined TRBV20-1 to TRBJ2-1; confidence is insufficient to name the D gene. Material: CD4+ T cells sorted from PBMCs, obtained more than 4 days after vaccination. Read as DNA, the sequence is TGCAGTGCTAGAGGGATCCCCTACAATGAGCAGTTCTTC. This yields the protein CSARGIPYNEQFF.